This record covers a single T cell receptor (beta chain). Its antigen is unidentified. These data are taken from a study of shared clonotypes between healthy human individuals. Libraries were prepared by immunoSEQ multiplex PCR; TCRdb keeps only in-frame clonotypes and omits some of them. This table has 2 million to 2.5 million clones, 93% appearing once. Study-wide findings and caveats: Limited genetic and exposure-history diversity came from having few donors.

CDR1 is SEHNR and CDR2 is FQNEAQ in the germline V gene (reference sequence). Deletions cut 5 bases from V and 8 bases from J, with 18 bases between. The CDR3 consists of 14 residues. The V call is TRBV7-9, the J call TRBJ1-2; tentatively, D is TRBD1 (5 bases). The receptor comes from a young man in good health. Some clones in this sample may be carry-over from other donors' samples. Sequenced sample: naive CD4+ T cells from PBMCs. Subset given: CD45RA+ positively selected. The CDR3 is CASSPQQARGGYTF. The CDR3 DNA sequence: TGTGCCAGCAGCCCTCAACAGGCCCGGGGCGGCTACACCTTC.